This passage covers 15 T cell receptor beta chains from one sample sequenced in a study of T cell changes during pregnancy in multiple sclerosis. Profiled with immunoSEQ multiplex PCR; TCRdb holds only in-frame clones, not every one. The repertoire consists of more than 25,000 clones, with around 90% occurring once and the leading ten covering about 9.5%. Sequencing used CD8+ T cells from peripheral blood mononuclear cells, obtained in the first trimester of pregnancy. The source is a female donor with multiple sclerosis, enrolled in a pregnancy study.

The chain recombines TRBV27 with TRBJ1-2; D possibly corresponds to TRBD1 (5 bases). V gave up 0 bases and J gave up 3 bases, with 5 bases separating them. CDR3 length: 13 amino acids. From germline, CDR1 is MNHEY and CDR2 SMNVEV (reference sequence). The CDR3 spells CASSLSRDYGYTF. The CDR3 bases are TGTGCCAGCAGTTTATCCAGGGACTATGGCTACACCTTC.

This clone was counted once. The chain has TRBV7-2 and TRBJ2-3; 7 positions match TRBD2. Germline V gives CDR1 SGHTA, CDR2 FQGNSA. This CDR3 has 13 residues. V lost 1 base and J lost 6; bases outside the gene matches: 1. CDR3 sequence reads: CASSLDGRDTQYF. CDR3 nucleotide sequence: TGTGCCAGCAGCTTAGACGGGAGGGATACGCAGTATTTT.

The chain is built from TRBV5-1 and TRBJ1-2, with TRBD1 matching 10 bases. The CDR3 covers 15 residues. V shed 6 bases, J shed 0 bases, and the junction held 5 bases outside the gene matches. Germline lookup yields CDR1 SGHRS and CDR2 YFSETQ. In nucleotides, the CDR3 is TGCGCCAGCAAACGGGACAGGGGATCTAACTATGGCTACACCTTC. Encoded protein: CASKRDRGSNYGYTF.

This chain joins TRBV6-5 and TRBJ1-1; TRBD1 is a possible D gene (6 bases). In germline, CDR1 is MNHEY, CDR2 SVGAGI. The CDR3 has 14 residues. Between the trimmed V and J ends, which lost 5 bases and 1 base, there was a span of 11 bases. CDR3 residues: CASSPEGQNTEAFF. Here the CDR3 DNA reads TGTGCCAGCAGTCCCGAGGGACAGAACACTGAAGCTTTCTTT.

The chain combines TRBV7-3 with TRBJ1-1; D is perhaps TRBD1 (5 bases). The V end was cut by 2 bases, the J end by 0 bases, with 13 bases between. The CDR3 covers 16 residues. Germline loops: CDR1 SGHTA, CDR2 FQGTGA. CDR3 sequence: CASSLWGDHLNTEAFF. The CDR3 DNA follows: TGTGCCAGCAGCTTATGGGGCGATCACTTGAACACTGAAGCTTTCTTT.

The gene calls are TRBV4-1 and TRBJ1-2, with TRBD1 matching 7 bases. This CDR3 has 15 residues. The V gene end was trimmed by 0 bases and the J gene end by 4 bases; junction bases not matched to a gene: 5. CDR1 MGHRA and CDR2 YSYEKL come from the germline V gene. The CDR3 sequence is CASSQDRGLGYGYTF. The CDR3 nucleotides are TGCGCCAGCAGCCAAGATAGGGGGCTTGGCTATGGCTACACCTTC.

This clone has a single count. The CDR3: CASSSTGNTEAFF. CDR3 nucleotide sequence: TGTGCCAGCAGTTCCACAGGGAACACTGAAGCTTTCTTT. The V gene is TRBV6-5, the J gene TRBJ1-1; perhaps TRBD1 as D (5 bases). The CDR3 totals 13 residues. V was cut by 4 bases and J by 1 base, with 7 bases left in between. CDR1 MNHEY and CDR2 SVGAGI come from the germline V gene.

J is TRBJ1-2 and V is TRBV6-1; 8 nucleotides align to TRBD1. Trimming took 6 bases from V and 5 from J; bases not matched to a gene: 11. The germline V gene encodes CDR1 MNHNS and CDR2 SASEGT. The CDR3 contains 15 residues. The CDR3 DNA follows: TGTGCCAGCAGCCGATCCGGGACAGGAGTATATGGCTACACCTTC. Translating it yields CASSRSGTGVYGYTF.

The V call is TRBV9, the J call TRBJ2-7, with TRBD1 matching over 7 bases. This CDR3 is 14 amino acids long. With V trimmed by 0 bases and J by 4 bases, 4 bases remained unmatched. The germline V gene encodes CDR1 SGDLS and CDR2 YYNGEE. The CDR3 loop reads CASSVDGTVYEQYF. CDR3 DNA sequence: TGTGCCAGCAGCGTAGATGGGACAGTATACGAGCAGTACTTC. Supplemented by reference TRBV9 and TRBJ2-7, the full variable domain reads DSGVTQTPKHLITATGQRVTLRCSPRSGDLSVYWYQQSLDQGLQFLIQYYNGEERAKGNILERFSAQQFPDLHSELNLSSLELGDSALYFCASSVDGTVYEQYFGPGTRLTVT.

This rearrangement joins TRBV9 to TRBJ2-3; 7 positions agree with TRBD2. The V and J ends lost 0 bases and 6 bases, in that order; junction bases with no gene match: 10. This CDR3 is 16 amino acids long. Germline V lookup: CDR1 SGDLS, CDR2 YYNGEE. CDR3 sequence: CASSVAVRELVDTQYF. In nucleotides, the CDR3 is TGTGCCAGCAGCGTAGCGGTGCGGGAGTTGGTGGATACGCAGTATTTT.

This chain links TRBV9 with TRBJ2-7, with 10 bases matching TRBD1. The J segment lost 3 bases and the V segment lost 2 bases, leaving 2 bases of the junction unmatched. From germline, CDR1 is SGDLS and CDR2 YYNGEE. The CDR3 runs 14 residues. The CDR3 DNA sequence: TGTGCCAGCAGCGTGACAGGGGGCTTCTACGAGCAGTACTTC. It translates to CASSVTGGFYEQYF.

J is TRBJ1-4 and V is TRBV7-2; TRBD1 matches at 8 bases. From germline, CDR1 is SGHTA and CDR2 FQGNSA. With 5 bases clipped from V and 7 bases from J, the junction kept 6 bases outside the gene matches. This CDR3 is built from 14 residues. The CDR3 sequence: CASSPDRGFEKLFF. The CDR3 region has the DNA TGTGCCAGCAGCCCTGACAGGGGCTTTGAAAAACTGTTTTTT. Full variable domain (outside the CDR3, taken from reference TRBV7-2 and TRBJ1-4): GAGVSQSPSNKVTEKGKDVELRCDPISGHTALYWYRQSLGQGLEFLIYFQGNSAPDKSGLPSDRFSAERTGGSVSTLTIQRTQQEDSAVYLCASSPDRGFEKLFFGSGTQLSVL.

The genes are TRBV4-3 and TRBJ2-7; 10 bases match TRBD1. The CDR3 contains 15 residues. The germline V gene has CDR1 LGHNA and CDR2 YSLEER. The trim removed 2 bases at V and 7 bases at J, leaving 8 bases unmatched. CDR3 in DNA: TGCGCCAGCAGCCAATCCCCGGGACAGGGGATGGAGCAGTACTTC. Translating it yields CASSQSPGQGMEQYF.

V usage is TRBV9 and J usage is TRBJ1-1; 8 nucleotides align to TRBD1. V was clipped by 4 bases and J by 8 bases; unmatched bases: 10. From germline, CDR1 is SGDLS and CDR2 YYNGEE. This CDR3 has 14 residues. The CDR3 reads CASSPYWTGSEAFF. CDR3 bases: TGTGCCAGCAGCCCCTATTGGACAGGGTCGGAAGCTTTCTTT.

The chain recombines TRBV7-9 with TRBJ2-5; TRBD1 matches at 12 bases. The V segment lost 5 bases and the J segment 5 bases; nucleotides outside the gene matches: 12. The CDR3 length is 17 residues. Germline V gene data show CDR1 as SEHNR and CDR2 as FQNEAQ (reference sequence). The CDR3, as DNA: TGTGCCAGCAGCACGAGAGGGGGGACAGGGGGCGTGGAGACCCAGTACTTC. It encodes CASSTRGGTGGVETQYF. Drawing the rest from reference TRBV7-9 and TRBJ2-5, the complete variable domain is DTGVSQNPRHKITKRGQNVTFRCDPISEHNRLYWYRQTLGQGPEFLTYFQNEAQLEKSRLLSDRFSAERPKGSFSTLEIQRTEQGDSAMYLCASSTRGGTGGVETQYFGPGTRLLVL.